This T cell receptor beta chain is from a study of identical twins. Study-wide points: Twins showed weaker excess sharing in their beta out-of-frame sequences. Zero-insertion results could be subject to partial confounding by invariant MAIT and iNKT cells.

This clonotype was seen a handful of times. Its antigen is unknown. Unique molecular identifiers were present on the cDNA, which also gained a universal primer site by template switching. MiXCR, run by TCRdb on the 5' RACE reads, gives a single entry per CDR3 protein. The repertoire holds 1.5 million to 2 million distinct CDR3 sequences, roughly 35% seen once, with 0.27% in the top ten. All of the donors were Caucasians in good health. The V end lost 8 bases, the J end lost 3 bases, and 10 bases lay between the germline ends. CDR3 length: 13 residues. Sequences were obtained from cord blood. The receptor was derived from a newborn girl in good health. V is TRBV12-3 or TRBV12-4 and J is TRBJ1-4; D unresolved. CDR3 amino acids: CASGGHANEKLFF. The CDR3 DNA reads as TGTGCCAGCGGAGGGCATGCTAATGAAAAACTGTTTTTT.